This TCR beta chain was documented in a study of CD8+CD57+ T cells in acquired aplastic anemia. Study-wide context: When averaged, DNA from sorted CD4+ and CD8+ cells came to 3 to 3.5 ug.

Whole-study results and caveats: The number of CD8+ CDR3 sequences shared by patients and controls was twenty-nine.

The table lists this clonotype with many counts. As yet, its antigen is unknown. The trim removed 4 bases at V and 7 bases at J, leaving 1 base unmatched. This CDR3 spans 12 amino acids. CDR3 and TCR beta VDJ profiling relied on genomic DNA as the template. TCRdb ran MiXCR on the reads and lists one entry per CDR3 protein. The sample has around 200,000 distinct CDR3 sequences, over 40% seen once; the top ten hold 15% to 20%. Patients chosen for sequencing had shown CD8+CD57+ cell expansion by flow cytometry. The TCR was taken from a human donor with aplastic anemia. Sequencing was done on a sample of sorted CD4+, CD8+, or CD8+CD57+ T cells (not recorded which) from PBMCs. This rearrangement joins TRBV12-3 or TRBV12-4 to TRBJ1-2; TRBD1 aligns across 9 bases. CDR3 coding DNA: TGTGCCAGCAGTTACAGGGGGCTTGGCTACACCTTC. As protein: CASSYRGLGYTF.